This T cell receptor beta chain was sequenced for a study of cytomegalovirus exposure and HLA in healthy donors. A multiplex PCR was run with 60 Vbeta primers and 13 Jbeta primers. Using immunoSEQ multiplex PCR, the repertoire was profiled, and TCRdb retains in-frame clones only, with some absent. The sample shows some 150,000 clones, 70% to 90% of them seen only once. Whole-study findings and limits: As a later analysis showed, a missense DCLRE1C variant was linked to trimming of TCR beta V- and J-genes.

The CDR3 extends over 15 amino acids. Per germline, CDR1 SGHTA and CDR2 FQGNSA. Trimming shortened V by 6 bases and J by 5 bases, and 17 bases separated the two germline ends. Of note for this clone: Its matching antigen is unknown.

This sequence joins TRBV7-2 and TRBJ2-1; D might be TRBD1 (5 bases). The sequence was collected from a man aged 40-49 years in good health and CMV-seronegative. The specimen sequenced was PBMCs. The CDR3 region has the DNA TGTGCCAGCAGGCTCAGGGTTTTATCTAACAATGAGCAGTTCTTC. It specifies CASRLRVLSNNEQFF.